Listed below are T cell receptor beta chains from one sample, sequenced in a study of blood T cell repertoires in COVID-19. Method: immunoSEQ multiplex PCR; TCRdb's copy keeps in-frame clones and lacks some. Here the sample spans fewer than 350,000 clones, 85% to 90% being singletons. The sample was PBMCs or T cells enriched from blood (not recorded which). The receptor source for this set is a woman aged 18-29 years with acute COVID-19. Each CDR3 is given with its conserved first and last residue. A D gene is named only where the DNA matches it firmly. A row's size may be missing; if present it is once, few, many or a size class.

size: NA; J: TRBJ2-7; D: NA; V: TRBV19; DNA: TGTGCCAGTAGTATAGCCTTGGACAGCCTAGCTAACGAGCAGTACTTC; CDR3: CASSIALDSLANEQYF
size: few; J: TRBJ1-2; D: NA; V: TRBV28; DNA: TGTGCCAGCAGTCCCCAAGAAGGGGGACCTATATATGGCTACACCTTC; CDR3: CASSPQEGGPIYGYTF
size: few; J: TRBJ2-7; D: TRBD1; V: TRBV5-1; DNA: TGCGCCAGCAGCTTGGGACAGGGGGCCCTCTACGAGCAGTACTTC; CDR3: CASSLGQGALYEQYF
size: NA; J: TRBJ2-5; D: NA; V: TRBV5-1; DNA: TGCGCCAGCAGCGTGACGGGGGGCGCGGAAGAGACCCAGTACTTC; CDR3: CASSVTGGAEETQYF
size: NA; J: TRBJ1-1; D: NA; V: TRBV2; DNA: TGTGCCAGCAGATCCCCGAGGAACACTGAAGCTTTCTTT; CDR3: CASRSPRNTEAFF
size: NA; J: TRBJ1-5; D: NA; V: TRBV6-5; DNA: TGTGCCAGCACCTGGGGCGGCAACAATCAGCCCCAGCATTTT; CDR3: CASTWGGNNQPQHF
size: once; J: TRBJ2-5; D: NA; V: TRBV6-5; DNA: TGTGCCAGCAGTTACTCGTCGGGAGTGGGATCCGGGGGCCAGTACTTC; CDR3: CASSYSSGVGSGGQYF
size: NA; J: TRBJ1-1; D: TRBD1; V: TRBV20-1; DNA: TGCAGTGTTTCGGGACAGAGAGAAGCTTTCTTT; CDR3: CSVSGQREAFF
size: NA; J: TRBJ2-3; D: NA; V: TRBV11-2; DNA: TGTGCCAGCAGCTTAGAAGGCCCAGGGATTGGTTCTGCAGATACGCAGTATTTT; CDR3: CASSLEGPGIGSADTQYF
size: NA; J: TRBJ1-5; D: NA; V: TRBV4-2; DNA: TGTGCCAGCAGCCAAGACACCCGTATAGGGGGTGATCAGCCCCAGCATTTT; CDR3: CASSQDTRIGGDQPQHF
size: NA; J: TRBJ2-5; D: NA; V: TRBV28; DNA: TGTGCCAGCAGTTTATCGTTCGCTATCCAAGAGACCCAGTACTTC; CDR3: CASSLSFAIQETQYF
size: NA; J: TRBJ2-1; D: NA; V: TRBV7-2; DNA: TGTGCCAGCAGCGGCACAAGGGGGGGGAACAATGAGCAGTTCTTC; CDR3: CASSGTRGGNNEQFF
size: once; J: TRBJ2-1; D: NA; V: TRBV5-8; DNA: TGTGCCAGCAGCTTGTTTGGCGGAACCGGCAATGAGCAGTTCTTC; CDR3: CASSLFGGTGNEQFF
size: NA; J: TRBJ1-2; D: TRBD1; V: TRBV5-1; DNA: TGCGCCAGCAGCTTGGAGCCCGCGTCCGGGACAGGAAATCTAAGGGGTGGCTACACCTTC; CDR3: CASSLEPASGTGNLRGGYTF
size: once; J: TRBJ2-3; D: TRBD2; V: TRBV7-2; DNA: TGTGCCAGCAGCTTAGGTCGGGGGGGGTCAGATACGCAGTATTTT; CDR3: CASSLGRGGSDTQYF
size: NA; J: TRBJ2-1; D: TRBD1; V: TRBV5-6; DNA: TGTGCCAGCAGCTTGGGGGGTATAGGGACAGTGATGAGTGAGCAGTTCTTC; CDR3: CASSLGGIGTVMSEQFF
size: once; J: TRBJ1-1; D: NA; V: TRBV30; DNA: TGTGCCTGGAGTGAGGTACAGGGTTCTTCTGAAGCTTTCTTT; CDR3: CAWSEVQGSSEAFF
size: NA; J: TRBJ1-2; D: TRBD1; V: TRBV4-1; DNA: TGCGCCAGCAGCCCCCCCTGGACAGGGGACTATGGCTACACCTTC; CDR3: CASSPPWTGDYGYTF
size: few; J: TRBJ2-7; D: NA; V: TRBV19; DNA: TGTGCCAGTAGCCCATTCGGACAGCCCTCCTACGAGCAGTACTTC; CDR3: CASSPFGQPSYEQYF
size: NA; J: TRBJ1-2; D: NA; V: TRBV12-3/TRBV12-4; DNA: TGTGCCAGCAGACAGGGTAACTATGGCTACACCTTC; CDR3: CASRQGNYGYTF
size: NA; J: TRBJ2-1; D: TRBD2; V: TRBV9; DNA: TGTGCCAGCAGCGTGGATCAAGCGGGACGGGCTAATGAGCAGTTCTTC; CDR3: CASSVDQAGRANEQFF
size: NA; J: TRBJ2-3; D: TRBD1; V: TRBV14; DNA: TGTGCCAGCAGCCACCGGGACAGGGGCGCAGATACGCAGTATTTT; CDR3: CASSHRDRGADTQYF
size: NA; J: TRBJ2-1; D: NA; V: TRBV6-5; DNA: TGTGCCAGCAGTTCGACGGAACCGGGGGAGCAGTTCTTC; CDR3: CASSSTEPGEQFF
size: once; J: TRBJ1-2; D: NA; V: TRBV28; DNA: TGTGCCAGCAGTTTAATCGGCAGGGGCAACTATGGCTACACCTTC; CDR3: CASSLIGRGNYGYTF
size: NA; J: TRBJ2-3; D: TRBD2; V: TRBV5-4; DNA: TGTGCCAGCAGCTCCCCTAGCGGGACTAGCACAGATACGCAGTATTTT; CDR3: CASSSPSGTSTDTQYF